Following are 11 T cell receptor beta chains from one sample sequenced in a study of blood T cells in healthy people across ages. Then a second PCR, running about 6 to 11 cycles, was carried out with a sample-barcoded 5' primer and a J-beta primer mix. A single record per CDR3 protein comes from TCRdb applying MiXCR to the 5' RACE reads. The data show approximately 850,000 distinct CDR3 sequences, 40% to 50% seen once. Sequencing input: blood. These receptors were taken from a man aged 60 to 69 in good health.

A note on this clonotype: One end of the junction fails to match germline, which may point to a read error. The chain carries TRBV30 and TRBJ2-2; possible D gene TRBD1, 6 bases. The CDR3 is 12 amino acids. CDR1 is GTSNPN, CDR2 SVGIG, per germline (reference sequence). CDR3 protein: CALSDRPGELFF. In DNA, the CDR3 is TGTGCCTTGAGTGACAGGCCCGGGGAGCTGTTTTTT. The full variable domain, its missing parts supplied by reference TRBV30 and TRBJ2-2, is SQTIHQWPATLVQPVGSPLSLECTVEGTSNPNLYWYRQAAGRGLQLLFYSVGIGQISSEVPQNLSASRPQDRQFILSSKKLLLSDSGFYLCALSDRPGELFFGEGSRLTVL.

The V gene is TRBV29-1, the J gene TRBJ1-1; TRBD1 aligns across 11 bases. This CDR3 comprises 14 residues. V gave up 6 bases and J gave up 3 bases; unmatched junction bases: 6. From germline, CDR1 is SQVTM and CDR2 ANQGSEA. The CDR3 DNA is TGCAGCGTCGCACCGGGACAGGGGGACACTGAAGCTTTCTTT. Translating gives CSVAPGQGDTEAFF.

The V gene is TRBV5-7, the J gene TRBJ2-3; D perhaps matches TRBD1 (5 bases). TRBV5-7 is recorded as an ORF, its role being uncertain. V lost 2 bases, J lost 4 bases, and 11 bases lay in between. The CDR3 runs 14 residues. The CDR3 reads CASSLGAVPDTQYF. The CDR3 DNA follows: TGTGCCAGCAGCTTAGGGGCAGTACCAGATACGCAGTATTTT.

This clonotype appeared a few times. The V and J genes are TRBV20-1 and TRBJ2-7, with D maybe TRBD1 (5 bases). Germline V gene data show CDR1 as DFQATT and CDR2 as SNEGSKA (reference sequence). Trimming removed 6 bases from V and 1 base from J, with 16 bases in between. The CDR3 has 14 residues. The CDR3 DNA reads TGCAGTGCCCCGCCGCGGCAGGGTTCCTACGAGCAGTACTTC. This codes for CSAPPRQGSYEQYF.

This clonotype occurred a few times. The CDR3 sequence is CSASRGTPGEQYF. The CDR3, as DNA: TGCAGTGCGTCGCGGGGGACCCCAGGGGAGCAGTACTTC. The chain combines TRBV20-1 with TRBJ2-7; 7 bases are a match to TRBD2. V lost 6 bases and J lost 7; bases outside the gene matches: 12. This CDR3 contains 13 residues. From germline, CDR1 is DFQATT and CDR2 SNEGSKA (reference sequence).

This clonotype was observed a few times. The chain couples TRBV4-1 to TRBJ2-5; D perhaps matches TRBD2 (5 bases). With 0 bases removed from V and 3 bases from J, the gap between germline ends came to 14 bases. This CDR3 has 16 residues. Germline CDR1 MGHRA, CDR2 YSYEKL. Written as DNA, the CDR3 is TGCGCCAGCAGCCAAGAGCCTATATTGAGGGAAGAGACCCAGTACTTC. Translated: CASSQEPILREETQYF.

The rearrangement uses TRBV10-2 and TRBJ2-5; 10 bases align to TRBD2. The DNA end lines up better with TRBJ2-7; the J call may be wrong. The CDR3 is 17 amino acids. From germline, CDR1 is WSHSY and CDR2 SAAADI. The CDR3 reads CASIGTSEGTHSYEQYF. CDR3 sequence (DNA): TGCGCCAGCATTGGGACTAGCGAGGGGACCCACTCCTACGAGCAGTACTTC.

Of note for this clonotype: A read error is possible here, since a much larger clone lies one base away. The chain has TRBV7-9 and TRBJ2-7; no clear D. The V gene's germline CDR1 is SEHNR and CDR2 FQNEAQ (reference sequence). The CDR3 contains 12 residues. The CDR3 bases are TGTGCCAGCAGCCTTTACATGTACGAGCGGTACTTC. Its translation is CASSLYMYERYF.

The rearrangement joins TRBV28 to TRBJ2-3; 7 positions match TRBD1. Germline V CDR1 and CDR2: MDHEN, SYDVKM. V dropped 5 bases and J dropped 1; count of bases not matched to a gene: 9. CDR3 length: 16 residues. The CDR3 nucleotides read TGTGCCAGCAGTGACAGGGTAGGAGGTGGCACAGATACGCAGTATTTT. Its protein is CASSDRVGGGTDTQYF. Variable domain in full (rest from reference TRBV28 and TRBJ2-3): DVKVTQSSRYLVKRTGEKVFLECVQDMDHENMFWYRQDPGLGLRLIYFSYDVKMKEKGDIPEGYSVSREKKERFSLILESASTNQTSMYLCASSDRVGGGTDTQYFGPGTRLTVL.

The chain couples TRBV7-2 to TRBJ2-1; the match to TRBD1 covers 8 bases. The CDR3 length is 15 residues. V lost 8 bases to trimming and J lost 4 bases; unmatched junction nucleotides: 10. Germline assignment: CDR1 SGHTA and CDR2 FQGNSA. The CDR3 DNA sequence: TGTGCCAGCGCCCAAGGGACAGGCTATTACAATGAGCAGTTCTTC. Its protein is CASAQGTGYYNEQFF.

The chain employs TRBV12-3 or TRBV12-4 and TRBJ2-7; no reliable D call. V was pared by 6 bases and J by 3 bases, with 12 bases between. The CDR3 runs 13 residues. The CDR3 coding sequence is TGTGCCAGCAGCTCTCATGACCGCTACGAGCAGTACTTC. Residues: CASSSHDRYEQYF.